This section outlines one T cell receptor beta chain sequence together with its context. The source of the sample is a study of blood T cell repertoires in COVID-19. For the study at large: Both acute and convalescent COVID-19 samples were obtained from the United States, Italy and Spain. The analysed material was cDNA or gDNA that came from T cells, B-cell-depleted T cells, or PBMCs.

In the original analysis: Amplification from reference gene primers served as the basis for estimated nucleated cell counts. The assay was immunoSEQ multiplex PCR, and TCRdb's table has in-frame clones only and misses some. V, J and clone size are those of that table, while D and trimming were read from the DNA. Seen here are about 160,000 clones, more than 65% observed once, and the top ten hold 15% to 20%. The age range of participants was about 18 to 100 years, with residence in about 25 US areas. Source material: PBMCs or T cells enriched from blood (not recorded which). This TCR was sampled from a man in his sixties who had recovered from COVID-19.

The CDR3 bases are TGTGCCAGCAGCTTAACGGCTAGCGGGGTTGGCGGGGAGCTGTTTTTT. Amino acid sequence: CASSLTASGVGGELFF. The V call is TRBV7-2, the J call TRBJ2-2, with TRBD2 matching 9 bases. The J segment lost 7 bases and the V segment lost 2 bases, leaving 8 bases of the junction unmatched. The CDR3 is 16 residues long. Germline CDR1 and CDR2: SGHTA and FQGNSA.